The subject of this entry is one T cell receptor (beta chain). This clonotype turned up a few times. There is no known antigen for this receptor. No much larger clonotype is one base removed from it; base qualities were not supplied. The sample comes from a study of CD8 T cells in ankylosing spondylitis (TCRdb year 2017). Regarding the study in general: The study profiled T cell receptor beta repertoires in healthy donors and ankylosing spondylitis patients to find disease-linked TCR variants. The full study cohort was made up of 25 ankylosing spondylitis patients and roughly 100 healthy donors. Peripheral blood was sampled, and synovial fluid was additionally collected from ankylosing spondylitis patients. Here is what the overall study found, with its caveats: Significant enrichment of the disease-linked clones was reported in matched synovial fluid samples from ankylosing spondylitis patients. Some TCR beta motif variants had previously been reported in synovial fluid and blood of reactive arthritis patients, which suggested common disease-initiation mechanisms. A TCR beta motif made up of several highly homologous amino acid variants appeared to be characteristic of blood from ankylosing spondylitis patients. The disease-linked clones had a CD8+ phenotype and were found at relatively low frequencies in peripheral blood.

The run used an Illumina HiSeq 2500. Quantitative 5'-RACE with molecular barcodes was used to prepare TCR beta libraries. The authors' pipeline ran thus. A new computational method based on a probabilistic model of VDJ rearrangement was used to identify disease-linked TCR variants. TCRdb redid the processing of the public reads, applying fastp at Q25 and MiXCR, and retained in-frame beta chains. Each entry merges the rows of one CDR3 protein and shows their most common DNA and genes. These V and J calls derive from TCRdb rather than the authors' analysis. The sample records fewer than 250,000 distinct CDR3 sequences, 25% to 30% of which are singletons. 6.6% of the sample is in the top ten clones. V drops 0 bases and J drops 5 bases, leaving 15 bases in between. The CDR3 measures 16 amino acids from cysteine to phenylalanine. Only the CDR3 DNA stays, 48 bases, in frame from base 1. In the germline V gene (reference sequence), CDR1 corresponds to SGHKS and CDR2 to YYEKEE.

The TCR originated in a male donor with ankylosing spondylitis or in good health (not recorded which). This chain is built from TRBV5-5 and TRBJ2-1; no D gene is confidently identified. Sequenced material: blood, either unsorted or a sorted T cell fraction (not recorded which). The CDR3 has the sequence CASSLAFVLTDNEQFF. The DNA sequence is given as TGTGCCAGCAGCTTGGCCTTCGTTCTTACCGACAATGAGCAGTTCTTC.